This entry lists 17 T cell receptor beta chains sequenced from one sample in a study of control samples from healthy donors and cancer patients. Assay: immunoSEQ multiplex PCR; the TCRdb copy retains only in-frame clones and omits some. Of about 100,000 clones in the sample, about 88% were seen once. Input material: blood. All receptors derive from a woman in her forties or fifties in good health.

This chain links TRBV7-2 with TRBJ2-3, with D hard to call. The CDR3 consists of 14 residues. V was shortened by 0 bases and J by 11 bases, with 15 bases between the two germline ends. Germline V gene sequence: CDR1 SGHTA, CDR2 FQGNSA. DNA for the CDR3: TGTGCCAGCAGCTTAGCGCTTAACCAACCCGGGCAGTATTTT. Protein sequence: CASSLALNQPGQYF.

The V call is TRBV7-3, the J call TRBJ2-1, with D possibly TRBD2 on 6 matching bases. With 1 base removed from V and 4 bases from J, the gap between germline ends came to 11 bases. The CDR3 length is 15 residues. Per germline, CDR1 SGHTA and CDR2 FQGTGA. As DNA, the CDR3 is TGTGCCAGCAGCTTAATGGGACTGACATACAATGAGCAGTTCTTC. The encoded protein is CASSLMGLTYNEQFF.

This clone was seen once. The chain joins TRBV11-2 to TRBJ2-5, with D uncertain. The CDR3 is 15 amino acids. Trimming stripped 0 bases from V and 2 bases from J, with 10 bases between. Germline lookup yields CDR1 SGHAT and CDR2 FQNNGV. CDR3: CASSLDLNPQETQYF. The DNA of the CDR3 is TGTGCCAGCAGCTTAGATCTTAACCCTCAAGAGACCCAGTACTTC.

The gene calls are TRBV4-2 and TRBJ1-1, with D hard to call. The CDR3 has 17 amino acids. V was pared by 2 bases and J by 0 bases, with 16 bases between. The germline gives CDR1 LGHNA, CDR2 YNFKEQ. CDR3 amino acids: CASSQRFTADMNTEAFF. In DNA form, the CDR3 reads TGTGCCAGCAGCCAACGGTTCACGGCTGATATGAACACTGAAGCTTTCTTT.

This chain links TRBV6-5 with TRBJ2-7; 7 bases fit TRBD2. Trimming cost V 6 bases and J 4 bases; bases outside gene matches: 12. Germline loops: CDR1 MNHEY, CDR2 SVGAGI. There are 15 residues in the CDR3. The CDR3 nucleotides read TGTGCCAGCAGCTCTCCCCTAGCGGCGAAGTACGAGCAGTACTTC. This sequence encodes CASSSPLAAKYEQYF.

V gene TRBV7-9 combines with J gene TRBJ1-6; D gene ambiguous. V lost 11 bases and J 0 bases, leaving 17 bases between the germline ends. The V gene's germline CDR1 is SEHNR and CDR2 FQNEAQ (reference sequence). The CDR3 loop spans 16 amino acids. The CDR3 DNA follows: TGTGCCGTACCTTTTGGGGAGAGCTCCTATAATTCACCCCTCCACTTT. This sequence encodes CAVPFGESSYNSPLHF.

The rearrangement uses TRBV30 and TRBJ2-3; TRBD2 aligns across 10 bases. Per germline, CDR1 GTSNPN and CDR2 SVGIG (reference sequence). V gave up 6 bases and J gave up 5 bases; unmatched junction bases: 5. This CDR3 contains 13 residues. The CDR3 protein is CACPSGRGDTQYF. CDR3 DNA sequence: TGTGCCTGCCCTAGCGGGAGAGGAGATACGCAGTATTTT. The full variable domain, its missing parts supplied by reference TRBV30 and TRBJ2-3, is SQTIHQWPATLVQPVGSPLSLECTVEGTSNPNLYWYRQAAGRGLQLLFYSVGIGQISSEVPQNLSASRPQDRQFILSSKKLLLSDSGFYLCACPSGRGDTQYFGPGTRLTVL.

The V gene is TRBV7-8, the J gene TRBJ2-1; D unclear. The CDR3 loop spans 17 amino acids. CDR1 is SGHVS and CDR2 is FQNEAQ in the germline V gene. Trimming took off 4 bases at V and 7 bases at J, with 23 bases between the two ends. The CDR3 sequence is CASSSSLMGKIYNEQFF. CDR3 coding DNA: TGTGCCAGCAGCTCTTCCCTCATGGGCAAAATCTATAATGAGCAGTTCTTC.

The chain couples TRBV7-3 to TRBJ2-2; D remains ambiguous. Trimming took 8 bases from V and 4 from J, leaving 14 bases between them. CDR1 SGHTA and CDR2 FQGTGA come from the germline V gene. The CDR3 spans 14 residues. For the CDR3, the DNA is TGTGCCAGCGCCAATAATACAGTCACCGGGGAGCTGTTTTTT. It encodes CASANNTVTGELFF.

There are a few counts of this clone. The chain combines TRBV19 with TRBJ1-2; tentative D call: TRBD1 (6 bases). From germline, CDR1 is LNHDA and CDR2 SQIVND (reference sequence). The CDR3 has 13 amino acids. V was clipped by 5 bases and J by 4 bases, with 11 bases between them. The CDR3 is CASSLQGSYGYTF. CDR3 DNA sequence: TGTGCCAGTAGTCTTCAGGGGTCCTATGGCTACACCTTC.

The J gene is TRBJ2-6, the V gene TRBV9; D possibly corresponds to TRBD1 (6 bases). Germline V gene data show CDR1 as SGDLS and CDR2 as YYNGEE. The ends were cut back, 4 bases at V and 0 bases at J, with 17 bases in the middle. The CDR3 spans 18 residues. CDR3 sequence (DNA): TGTGCCAGCAGCAGCCGGGACAACTCCCTCTCTGGGGCCAACGTCCTGACTTTC. It encodes CASSSRDNSLSGANVLTF.

The chain couples TRBV24-1 to TRBJ2-2; a possible D gene is TRBD1 (6 bases). The CDR3 runs 16 residues. The germline V gene has CDR1 KGHDR and CDR2 SFDVKD. Trimming stripped 3 bases from V and 5 bases from J, with 15 bases between. The DNA of the CDR3 is TGTGCCACCAGTGATCCCTCGACAGGTCGAACCGGGGAGCTGTTTTTT. It codes for CATSDPSTGRTGELFF.

This rearrangement joins TRBV27 to TRBJ2-1; the match to TRBD1 covers 10 bases. The germline gives CDR1 MNHEY, CDR2 SMNVEV (reference sequence). Losses at the gene ends were 7 bases for V and 6 bases for J; bases not matched to a gene: 12. The CDR3 consists of 16 residues. CDR3 residues: CASTLAGDRGFNEQFF. CDR3 DNA: TGTGCCAGCACCTTGGCAGGGGACAGGGGATTCAATGAGCAGTTCTTC.

The chain employs TRBV24-1 and TRBJ2-1, with TRBD2 matching 13 bases. The germline gives CDR1 KGHDR, CDR2 SFDVKD. Unmatched junction bases numbered 3, after V lost 3 bases and J lost 2 bases. The CDR3 is 17 amino acids. The CDR3 DNA reads as TGTGCCACCAGTGATGTTACTAGCGGGAGGGCCTACAATGAGCAGTTCTTC. Protein product: CATSDVTSGRAYNEQFF.

The CDR3 DNA is TGTGCCAGCAGCCTGGACCGCTATGGCTACACCTTC. Translated, it gives CASSLDRYGYTF. The chain has TRBV7-8 and TRBJ1-2; D gene unclear. The germline gives CDR1 SGHVS, CDR2 FQNEAQ. This CDR3 has 12 amino acids. The germline V and J ends were trimmed by 5 bases and 4 bases, with 8 bases remaining between them.

This clone came up once. The rearrangement uses TRBV5-5 and TRBJ2-5, with 7 bases lining up with TRBD2. The CDR3 sequence is 15 residues long. V lost 4 bases, J lost 5 bases, and 11 bases stayed unmatched. Germline loops: CDR1 SGHKS, CDR2 YYEKEE (reference sequence). CDR3 in amino acids: CASSPGLPVGETQYF. As DNA, the CDR3 is TGTGCCAGCAGCCCGGGACTACCTGTTGGGGAGACCCAGTACTTC.

The chain has TRBV9 and TRBJ2-3; a weak D match, TRBD2 (5 bases). The CDR3 spans 16 residues. Germline loops: CDR1 SGDLS, CDR2 YYNGEE. Trimming removed 0 bases from V and 1 base from J, with 12 bases in between. The CDR3 spells CASSVGWGSGTDTQYF. Here the CDR3 DNA reads TGTGCCAGCAGCGTAGGATGGGGTAGCGGCACAGATACGCAGTATTTT.